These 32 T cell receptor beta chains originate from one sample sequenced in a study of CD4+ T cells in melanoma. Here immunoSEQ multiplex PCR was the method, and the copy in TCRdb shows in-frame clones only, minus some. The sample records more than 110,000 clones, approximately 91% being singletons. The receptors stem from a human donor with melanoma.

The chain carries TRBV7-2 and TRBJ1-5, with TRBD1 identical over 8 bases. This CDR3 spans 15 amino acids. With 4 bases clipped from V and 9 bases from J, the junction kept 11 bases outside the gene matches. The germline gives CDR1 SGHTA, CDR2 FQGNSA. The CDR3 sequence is CASSSTGTGVAPQHF. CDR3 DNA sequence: TGTGCCAGCAGCTCGACCGGGACAGGCGTAGCGCCCCAGCATTTT.

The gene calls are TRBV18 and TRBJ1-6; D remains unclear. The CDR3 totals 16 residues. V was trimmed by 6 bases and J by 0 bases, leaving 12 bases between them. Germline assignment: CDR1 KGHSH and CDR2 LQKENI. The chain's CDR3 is CASSPEISSYNSPLHF. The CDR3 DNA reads TGTGCCAGCTCCCCAGAAATAAGCTCCTATAATTCACCCCTCCACTTT.

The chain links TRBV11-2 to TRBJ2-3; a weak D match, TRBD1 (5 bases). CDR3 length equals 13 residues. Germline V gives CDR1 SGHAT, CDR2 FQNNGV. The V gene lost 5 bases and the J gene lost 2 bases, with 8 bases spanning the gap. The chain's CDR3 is CASSLQVTDTQYF. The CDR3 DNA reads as TGTGCCAGCAGCCTACAGGTCACAGATACGCAGTATTTT. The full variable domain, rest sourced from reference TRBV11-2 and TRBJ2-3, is EAGVAQSPRYKIIEKRQSVAFWCNPISGHATLYWYQQILGQGPKLLIQFQNNGVVDDSQLPKDRFSAERLKGVDSTLKIQPAKLEDSAVYLCASSLQVTDTQYFGPGTRLTVL.

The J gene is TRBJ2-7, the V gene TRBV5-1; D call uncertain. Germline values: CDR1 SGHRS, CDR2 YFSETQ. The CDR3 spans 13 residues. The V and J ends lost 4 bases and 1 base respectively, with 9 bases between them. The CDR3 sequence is CASSHGRSYEQYF. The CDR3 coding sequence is TGCGCCAGCAGCCACGGCAGGTCCTACGAGCAGTACTTC.

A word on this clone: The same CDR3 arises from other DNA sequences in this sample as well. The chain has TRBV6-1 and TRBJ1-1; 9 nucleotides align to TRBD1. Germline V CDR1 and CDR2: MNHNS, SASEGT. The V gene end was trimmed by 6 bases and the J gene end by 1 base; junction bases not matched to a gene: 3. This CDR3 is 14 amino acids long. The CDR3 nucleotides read TGTGCCAGCAGACTGACAGGGGGGAACACTGAAGCTTTCTTT. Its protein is CASRLTGGNTEAFF.

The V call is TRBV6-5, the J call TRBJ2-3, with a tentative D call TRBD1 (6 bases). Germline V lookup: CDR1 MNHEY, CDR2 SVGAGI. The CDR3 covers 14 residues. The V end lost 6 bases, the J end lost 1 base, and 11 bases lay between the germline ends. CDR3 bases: TGTGCCAGCAGATCCAAGGGGGGCACAGATACGCAGTATTTT. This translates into CASRSKGGTDTQYF.

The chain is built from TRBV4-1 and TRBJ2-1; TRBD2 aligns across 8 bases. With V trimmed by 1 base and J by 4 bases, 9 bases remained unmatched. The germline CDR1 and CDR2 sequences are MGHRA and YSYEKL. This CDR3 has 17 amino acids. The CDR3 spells CASSQGRVPGGYNEQFF. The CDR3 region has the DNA TGCGCCAGCAGCCAAGGAAGGGTTCCGGGGGGGTACAATGAGCAGTTCTTC.

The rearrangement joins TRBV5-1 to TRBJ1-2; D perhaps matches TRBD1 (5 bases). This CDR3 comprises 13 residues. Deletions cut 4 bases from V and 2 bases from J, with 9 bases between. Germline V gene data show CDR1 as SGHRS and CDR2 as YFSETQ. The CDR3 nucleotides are TGCGCCAGCAGCACGGACACAAACTATGGCTACACCTTC. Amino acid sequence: CASSTDTNYGYTF.

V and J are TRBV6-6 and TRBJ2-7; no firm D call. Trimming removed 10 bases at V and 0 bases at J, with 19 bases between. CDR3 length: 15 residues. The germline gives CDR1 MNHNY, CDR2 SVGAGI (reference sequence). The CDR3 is CATNSVWESSYEQYF. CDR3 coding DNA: TGTGCCACCAACTCTGTGTGGGAAAGCTCCTACGAGCAGTACTTC.

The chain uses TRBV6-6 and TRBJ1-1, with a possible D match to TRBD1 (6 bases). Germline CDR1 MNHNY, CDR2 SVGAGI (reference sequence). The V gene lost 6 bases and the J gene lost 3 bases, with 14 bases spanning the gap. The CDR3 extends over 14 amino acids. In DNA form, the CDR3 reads TGTGCCAGCAGAAGACAGGAGTTGGACACTGAAGCTTTCTTT. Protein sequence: CASRRQELDTEAFF.

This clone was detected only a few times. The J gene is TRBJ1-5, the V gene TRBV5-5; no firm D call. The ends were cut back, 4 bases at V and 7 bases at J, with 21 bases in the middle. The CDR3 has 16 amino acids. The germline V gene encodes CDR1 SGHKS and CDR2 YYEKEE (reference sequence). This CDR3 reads CASSRLVGMGKQPQHF. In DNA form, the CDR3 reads TGTGCCAGCAGCCGTTTGGTCGGTATGGGTAAGCAGCCCCAGCATTTT.

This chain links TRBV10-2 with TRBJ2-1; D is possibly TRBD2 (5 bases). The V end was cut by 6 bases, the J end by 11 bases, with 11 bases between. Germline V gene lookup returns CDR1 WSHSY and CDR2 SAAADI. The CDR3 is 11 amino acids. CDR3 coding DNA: TGCGCCAGCAGCGAGGGCCCCAAGCAGTTCTTC. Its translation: CASSEGPKQFF.

The CDR3 region has the DNA TGTGCCAGCAGTGAATGGAATGGAGGATACGAGCAGTACTTC. Translating gives CASSEWNGGYEQYF. The rearrangement joins TRBV6-1 to TRBJ2-7; TRBD2 might be the D (5 bases). CDR1 is MNHNS and CDR2 is SASEGT in the germline V gene. The CDR3 spans 14 residues. The V end lost 2 bases, the J end lost 4 bases, and 12 bases lay between the germline ends.

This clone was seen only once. This CDR3 is CASSLRDRALAYSPLHF. The CDR3 DNA is TGTGCCAGCAGTTTAAGGGACAGGGCTTTAGCGTACTCACCCCTCCACTTT. The genes are TRBV27 and TRBJ1-6; 9 nucleotides line up with TRBD1. Germline V gene sequence: CDR1 MNHEY, CDR2 SMNVEV (reference sequence). Unmatched junction bases numbered 12, after V lost 2 bases and J lost 10 bases. The CDR3 length is 17 residues.

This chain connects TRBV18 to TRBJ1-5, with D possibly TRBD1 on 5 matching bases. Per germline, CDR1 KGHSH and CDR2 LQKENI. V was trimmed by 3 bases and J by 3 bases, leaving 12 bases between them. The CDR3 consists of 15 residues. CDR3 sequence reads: CASSPGNRINQPQHF. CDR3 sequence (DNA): TGTGCCAGCTCACCCGGTAACAGGATCAATCAGCCCCAGCATTTT.

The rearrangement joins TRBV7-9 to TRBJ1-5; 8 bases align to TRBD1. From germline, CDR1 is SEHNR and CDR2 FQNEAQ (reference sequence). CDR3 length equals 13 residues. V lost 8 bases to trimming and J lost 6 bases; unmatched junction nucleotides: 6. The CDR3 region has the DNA TGTGCCAGCGCCGTGGACAGGGCTCAGCCCCAGCATTTT. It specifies CASAVDRAQPQHF.

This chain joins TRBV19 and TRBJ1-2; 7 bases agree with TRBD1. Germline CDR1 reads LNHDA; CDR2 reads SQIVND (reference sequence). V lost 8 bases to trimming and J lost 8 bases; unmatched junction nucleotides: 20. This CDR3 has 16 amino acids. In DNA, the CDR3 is TGTGCCAGTTCCCCCACTCGACAGGGAATTGGGAGAGGCTACACCTTC. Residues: CASSPTRQGIGRGYTF.

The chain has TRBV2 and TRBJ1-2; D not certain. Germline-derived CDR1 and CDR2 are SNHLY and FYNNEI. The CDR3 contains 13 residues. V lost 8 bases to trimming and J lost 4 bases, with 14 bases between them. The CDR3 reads CASAADGSYGYTF. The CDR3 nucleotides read TGTGCCAGCGCCGCGGACGGCAGCTATGGCTACACCTTC.

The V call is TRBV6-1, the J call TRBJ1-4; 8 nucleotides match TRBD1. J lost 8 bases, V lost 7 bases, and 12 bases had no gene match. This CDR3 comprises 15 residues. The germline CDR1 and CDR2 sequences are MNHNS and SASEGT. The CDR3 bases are TGTGCCAGCACCCAAGGGAGGGCAGGGGGCGAAAAACTGTTTTTT. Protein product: CASTQGRAGGEKLFF.

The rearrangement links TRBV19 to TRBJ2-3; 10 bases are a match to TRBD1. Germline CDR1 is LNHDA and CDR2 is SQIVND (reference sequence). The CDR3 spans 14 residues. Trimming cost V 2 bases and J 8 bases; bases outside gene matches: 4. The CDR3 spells CASSIQGQGSTQYF. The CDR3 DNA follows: TGTGCCAGTAGTATACAGGGACAGGGGAGTACGCAGTATTTT.

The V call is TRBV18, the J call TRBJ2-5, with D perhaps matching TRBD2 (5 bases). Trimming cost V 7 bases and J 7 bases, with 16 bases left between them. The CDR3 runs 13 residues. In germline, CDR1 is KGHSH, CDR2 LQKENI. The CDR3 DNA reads TGTGCCAGCTTACCCCTGGACTTAGGGACCCAGTACTTC. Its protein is CASLPLDLGTQYF.

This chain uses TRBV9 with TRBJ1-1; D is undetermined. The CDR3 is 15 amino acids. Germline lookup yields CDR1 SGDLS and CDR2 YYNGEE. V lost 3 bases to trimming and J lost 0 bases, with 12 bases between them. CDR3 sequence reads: CASSGLDDMNTEAFF. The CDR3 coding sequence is TGTGCCAGCAGCGGTTTAGACGATATGAACACTGAAGCTTTCTTT.

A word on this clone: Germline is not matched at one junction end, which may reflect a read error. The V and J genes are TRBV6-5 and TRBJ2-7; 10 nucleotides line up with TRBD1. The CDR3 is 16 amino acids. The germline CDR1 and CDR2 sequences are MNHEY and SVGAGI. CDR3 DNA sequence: TGTGCCAGCAGGTACTTACCGGGACAGGGGACGTACGAGCAGTACTTC. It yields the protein CASRYLPGQGTYEQYF.

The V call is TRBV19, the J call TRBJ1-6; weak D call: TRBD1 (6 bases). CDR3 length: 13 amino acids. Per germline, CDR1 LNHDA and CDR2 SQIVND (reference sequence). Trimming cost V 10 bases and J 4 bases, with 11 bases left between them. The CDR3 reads CATRDTYNSPLHF. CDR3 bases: TGTGCCACCAGGGACACTTATAATTCACCCCTCCACTTT.

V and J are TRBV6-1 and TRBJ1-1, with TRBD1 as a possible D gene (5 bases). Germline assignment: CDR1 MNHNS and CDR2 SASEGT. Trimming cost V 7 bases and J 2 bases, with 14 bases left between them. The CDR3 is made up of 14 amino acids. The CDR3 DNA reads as TGTGCCAGCATCTTCGGACACGTTAACACTGAAGCTTTCTTT. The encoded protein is CASIFGHVNTEAFF.

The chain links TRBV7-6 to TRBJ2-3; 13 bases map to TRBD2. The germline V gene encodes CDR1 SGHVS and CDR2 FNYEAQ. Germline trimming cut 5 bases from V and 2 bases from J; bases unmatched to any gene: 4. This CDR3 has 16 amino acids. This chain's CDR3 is CASSGGLAGTTDTQYF. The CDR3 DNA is TGTGCCAGCAGCGGGGGACTAGCGGGGACCACAGATACGCAGTATTTT.

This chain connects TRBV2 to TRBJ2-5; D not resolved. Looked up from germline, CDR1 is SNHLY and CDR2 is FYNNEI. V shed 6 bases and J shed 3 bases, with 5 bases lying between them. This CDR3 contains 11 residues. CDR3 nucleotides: TGTGCCAGCAGGGTAGAAGAGACCCAGTACTTC. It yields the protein CASRVEETQYF.

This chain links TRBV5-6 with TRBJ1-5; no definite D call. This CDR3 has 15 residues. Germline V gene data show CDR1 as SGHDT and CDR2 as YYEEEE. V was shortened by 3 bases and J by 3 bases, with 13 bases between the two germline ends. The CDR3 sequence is CASSSLTEDNQPQHF. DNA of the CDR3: TGTGCCAGCAGCTCTCTAACGGAAGACAATCAGCCCCAGCATTTT.

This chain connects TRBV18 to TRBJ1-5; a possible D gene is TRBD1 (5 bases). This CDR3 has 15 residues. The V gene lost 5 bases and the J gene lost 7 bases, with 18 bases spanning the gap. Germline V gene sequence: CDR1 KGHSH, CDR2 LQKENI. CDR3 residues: CASSARDFEGQPQHF. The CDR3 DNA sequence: TGTGCCAGCTCAGCTCGGGACTTCGAAGGGCAGCCCCAGCATTTT.

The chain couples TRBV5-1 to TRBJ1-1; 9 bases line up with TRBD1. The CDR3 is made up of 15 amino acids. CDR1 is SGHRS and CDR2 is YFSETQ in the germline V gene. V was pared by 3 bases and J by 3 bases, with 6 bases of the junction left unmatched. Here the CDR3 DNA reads TGCGCCAGCAGCTGGGGGACAGGGTGGGACACTGAAGCTTTCTTT. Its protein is CASSWGTGWDTEAFF.

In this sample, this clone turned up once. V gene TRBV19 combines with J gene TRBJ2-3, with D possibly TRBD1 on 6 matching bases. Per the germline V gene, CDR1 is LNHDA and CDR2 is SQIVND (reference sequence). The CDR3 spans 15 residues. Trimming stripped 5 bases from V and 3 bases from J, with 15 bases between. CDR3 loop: CASSQGLFGTDTQYF. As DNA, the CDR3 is TGTGCCAGTAGTCAGGGGCTTTTTGGTACAGATACGCAGTATTTT.

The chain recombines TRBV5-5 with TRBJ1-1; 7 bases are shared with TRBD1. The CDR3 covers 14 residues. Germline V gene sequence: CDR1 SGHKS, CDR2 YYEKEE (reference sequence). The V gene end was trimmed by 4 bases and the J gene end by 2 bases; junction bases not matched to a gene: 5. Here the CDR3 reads CASSTGTVNTEAFF. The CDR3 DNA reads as TGTGCCAGCAGCACAGGGACAGTCAACACTGAAGCTTTCTTT. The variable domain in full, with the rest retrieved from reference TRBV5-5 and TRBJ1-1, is DAGVTQSPTHLIKTRGQQVTLRCSPISGHKSVSWYQQVLGQGPQFIFQYYEKEERGRGNFPDRFSARQFPNYSSELNVNALLLGDSALYLCASSTGTVNTEAFFGQGTRLTVV.